This T cell receptor beta chain was found in a study of T cells in localized non-small cell lung cancer. Study-wide results and caveats: Uninvolved adjacent lung showed higher T cell clonality than tumor. Appearing in adjacent lung were a median roughly 60 of the top 100 tumor clones.

The germline gives CDR1 LNHDA, CDR2 SQIVND (reference sequence). V was shortened by 5 bases and J by 8 bases, with 13 bases between the two germline ends. This CDR3 has 13 residues. The method was immunoSEQ multiplex PCR; TCRdb's version includes in-frame clones alone and lacks a portion of them. The sample holds some 64,000 clones, almost 90% seen once. A remark on this clone: Its antigen is as yet unknown.

The rearrangement joins TRBV19 to TRBJ2-1, with D possibly TRBD2 on 5 matching bases. This specimen was peripheral blood, taken before any cancer treatment. The receptor was derived from a woman aged 35-75 years with stage I lung adenocarcinoma. Here the CDR3 DNA reads TGTGCCAGTAGTTACGGGAAAGGTGATGAGCAGTTCTTC. It is translated as CASSYGKGDEQFF. Complete variable domain (other parts from reference TRBV19 and TRBJ2-1): DGGITQSPKYLFRKEGQNVTLSCEQNLNHDAMYWYRQDPGQGLRLIYYSQIVNDFQKGDIAEGYSVSREKKESFPLTVTSAQKNPTAFYLCASSYGKGDEQFFGPGTRLTVL.